The rows below give T cell receptor beta chains drawn from one sample of a study of shared clonotypes between healthy human individuals. Assay used: immunoSEQ multiplex PCR; TCRdb lists only in-frame clones, some missing. Of 2 million to 2.5 million clones listed, less than 95% are singletons. Sequencing was carried out using naive CD4+ T cells from PBMCs. The receptors here all came from a man between 18 and 35 years old in good health. Some clones in this sample may be carry-over from other donors' samples. CDR3s include the opening cysteine and the closing phenylalanine or tryptophan. The order of the fields is D gene, clone size, J gene, V gene, CDR3 DNA, CDR3 protein. D genes are given only for firm matches. Only some rows state a clone size, as once, few, many or a class for expanded clones.

NA NA TRBJ1-5 TRBV7-9 TGTGCCAGCAGCTTAGGGCTGAATCAGCCCCAGCATTTT CASSLGLNQPQHF
NA NA TRBJ2-5 TRBV10-3 TGTGCCATCAGTGAGTCTGGAGACAGGTTAGAAACCCAGTACTTC CAISESGDRLETQYF
NA NA TRBJ2-3 TRBV12-5 TGTGCTAGTGGTTTCGGCCCGAGGGAAGATACGCAGTATTTT CASGFGPREDTQYF
NA NA TRBJ1-1 TRBV7-2 TGTGCCAGCAGCTTAGCGCGCGGTAGCACTGAAGCTTTCTTT CASSLARGSTEAFF
NA NA TRBJ1-1 TRBV5-1 TGCGCCAGCAGCTTGGAGGACATTAACACTGAAGCTTTCTTT CASSLEDINTEAFF
TRBD1 NA TRBJ1-2 TRBV28 TGTGCCAGCAGTTACCGAACAGGGGGCCGAGGCGGTGGCTACACCTTC CASSYRTGGRGGGYTF
TRBD1 NA TRBJ1-6 TRBV4-1 TGCGCCAGCAGCCAACTAGGGACAGGGCTGGGACCCCTCCACTTT CASSQLGTGLGPLHF
NA NA TRBJ2-6 TRBV18 TGTGCCAGCTCACCGCTAGACTCTGGGGCCAACGTCCTGACTTTC CASSPLDSGANVLTF
NA NA TRBJ2-3 TRBV30 TGTGCCTGGAGTGGGGGGAGTTACCTCACAGATACGCAGTATTTT CAWSGGSYLTDTQYF
NA NA TRBJ1-1 TRBV19 TGTGCCAGTAGTATTCGGAGGGGGTTAGCTGAAGCTTTCTTT CASSIRRGLAEAFF
NA NA TRBJ2-7 TRBV7-8 TGTGCCAGCAGCTTACAGCGATCCTACGAGCAGTACTTC CASSLQRSYEQYF
NA once TRBJ2-3 TRBV10-3 TGTGCCATCAGTTCCGGTCCGACAAGCACAGATACGCAGTATTTT CAISSGPTSTDTQYF
NA NA TRBJ1-3 TRBV9 TGTGCCAGCAGCGTATTGTCTGCTGGAAACACCATATATTTT CASSVLSAGNTIYF
TRBD2 NA TRBJ2-1 TRBV5-1 TGCGCCAGCAGCTTGGGGCTAGCGGGAGTCTACAATGAGCAGTTCTTC CASSLGLAGVYNEQFF
NA NA TRBJ2-5 TRBV7-9 TGTGCCAGCAGCTTAAGGGAGTTCGCAGAGACCCAGTACTTC CASSLREFAETQYF
TRBD2 NA TRBJ2-7 TRBV10-3 TGTGCCATCAGTGGGGACTATCATCCCTACGAGCAGTACTTC CAISGDYHPYEQYF
NA NA TRBJ2-7 TRBV10-3 TGTGCCATCAGTGAGTCGATTTCCCGAGAGCAGTACTTC CAISESISREQYF
TRBD2 NA TRBJ2-7 TRBV5-1 TGCGCCAGCTCCGGAGGCGGGAGTTCCTCCTACGAGCAGTACTTC CASSGGGSSSYEQYF
TRBD1 NA TRBJ1-1 TRBV5-1 TGCGCCAGCAGCCCCCGGGACAGTTACCTTGGGAACACTGAAGCTTTCTTT CASSPRDSYLGNTEAFF
NA NA TRBJ2-3 TRBV5-1 TGCGCCAGCAGCTCGGGGGTGGATACGCAGTATTTT CASSSGVDTQYF
TRBD1 NA TRBJ2-4 TRBV30 TGTGCCTGGAGTGTAAGGGGGCGCGCCAAAAACATTCAGTACTTC CAWSVRGRAKNIQYF
TRBD2 NA TRBJ2-7 TRBV7-3 TGTGCCAGCAGCTTAACGGGAGGCCTAGCGGGAGGCCTGGCGGGGGGCGAGCAGTACTTC CASSLTGGLAGGLAGGEQYF
NA few TRBJ2-1 TRBV11-1 TGTGCCAGCAGCTTAGCGCCGGGCGATGAGCAGTTCTTC CASSLAPGDEQFF
NA NA TRBJ1-1 TRBV5-4 TGTGCCAGCAGCGGATTTCAAGAGACTGAAGCTTTCTTT CASSGFQETEAFF
TRBD2 NA TRBJ2-5 TRBV5-1 TGCGCCAGCAGCTTGTTCTCACTAGCGGGAGAGTACCAAGAGACCCAGTACTTC CASSLFSLAGEYQETQYF
NA NA TRBJ2-5 TRBV4-2 TGTGCCAGCAGCCGGGGGAGTGGGACTGTGGGTCAAGAGACCCAGTACTTC CASSRGSGTVGQETQYF
NA NA TRBJ1-4 TRBV19 TGTGCCAGTAGTCCGAACGTTTGGGGGGCTGAAAAACTGTTTTTT CASSPNVWGAEKLFF
NA NA TRBJ1-1 TRBV18 TGTGCCAGCTCACCCAAGGGAGACACTGAAGCTTTCTTT CASSPKGDTEAFF
NA NA TRBJ1-4 TRBV5-6 TGTGCCAGCAGCTTCCCCACGGGGGGTGAAAAACTGTTTTTT CASSFPTGGEKLFF
TRBD1 NA TRBJ2-1 TRBV4-1 TGCGCCAGCAGCCAAGACGGCAGGGGGATGTTTAATGAGCAGTTCTTC CASSQDGRGMFNEQFF
TRBD2 NA TRBJ2-3 TRBV7-9 TGTGCCAGCACCCAGAGTAGCGGGACTGGGACAGATACGCAGTATTTT CASTQSSGTGTDTQYF
TRBD1 NA TRBJ1-2 TRBV7-8 TGTGCCAGCAGCTTATCTCAGGGACAGGGGTTTTACGGCTACACCTTC CASSLSQGQGFYGYTF
TRBD1 NA TRBJ1-1 TRBV5-1 TGCGCCAGCAGCTTTGGGTTCCCAGAGGGGGCGGAAGCTTTCTTT CASSFGFPEGAEAFF
TRBD2 NA TRBJ2-3 TRBV29-1 TGCAGCGTTGAAAACCGGCTAGCGGGAGGCGGTACGCAGTATTTT CSVENRLAGGGTQYF